Below, 14 T cell receptor beta chains from the same sample are listed, as sequenced in a study of blood T cell repertoires in COVID-19. Assay: immunoSEQ multiplex PCR; the TCRdb copy retains only in-frame clones and omits some. This table holds about 93,000 clones, approximately 87% found once. The sequencing input was peripheral blood. The receptors stem from a human donor with active COVID-19. The donor label of this sample is uncertain.

The chain is built from TRBV6-5 and TRBJ1-3; the D gene is possibly TRBD1 (5 bases). The germline V gene encodes CDR1 MNHEY and CDR2 SVGAGI. The CDR3 runs 12 residues. The germline V and J ends were trimmed by 10 bases and 6 bases, with 13 bases remaining between them. This CDR3 reads CATETGENTIYF. The CDR3, as DNA: TGTGCCACCGAAACAGGAGAAAACACCATATATTTT.

The chain employs TRBV6-2 or TRBV6-3 and TRBJ2-7; the match to TRBD2 covers 11 bases. Per the germline V gene, CDR1 is MNHEY and CDR2 is SVGEGT. V shed 4 bases and J 3 bases; nucleotides not matched to a gene: 5. The CDR3 contains 15 residues. Written as DNA, the CDR3 is TGTGCCAGCAGTTCTCGGACTAGCGGGCACTACGAGCAGTACTTC. This gives the protein CASSSRTSGHYEQYF.

The V call is TRBV19, the J call TRBJ1-5; 7 nucleotides align to TRBD1. The J segment lost 4 bases and the V segment lost 3 bases, leaving 6 bases of the junction unmatched. This CDR3 region has 15 residues. Germline V gene data show CDR1 as LNHDA and CDR2 as SQIVND (reference sequence). CDR3 amino acids: CASSIDRASNQPQHF. The CDR3 coding sequence is TGTGCCAGTAGTATCGACAGGGCATCAAATCAGCCCCAGCATTTT.

The genes are TRBV4-3 and TRBJ2-7; D possibly corresponds to TRBD2 (7 bases). Per germline, CDR1 LGHNA and CDR2 YSLEER. This CDR3 has 14 residues. The V end lost 1 base, the J end lost 3 bases, and 10 bases lay between the germline ends. The CDR3 sequence: CASSQAGGYYEQYF. DNA for the CDR3: TGCGCCAGCAGCCAAGCGGGGGGCTACTACGAGCAGTACTTC.

This chain links TRBV6-5 with TRBJ2-3; 9 bases line up with TRBD1. This CDR3 is 14 amino acids long. V shed 6 bases and J 3 bases; nucleotides not matched to a gene: 4. Germline CDR1 MNHEY, CDR2 SVGAGI. CDR3 residues: CASSADRGTDTQYF. In DNA form, the CDR3 reads TGTGCCAGCAGCGCGGACAGGGGAACAGATACGCAGTATTTT.

The V gene is TRBV28, the J gene TRBJ1-1; 7 positions match TRBD1. The CDR3 has 15 residues. Germline trimming cut 3 bases from V and 4 bases from J; bases unmatched to any gene: 8. Per the germline V gene, CDR1 is MDHEN and CDR2 is SYDVKM. Here the CDR3 DNA reads TGTGCCAGCAGTTTCTCAGGGGGAAGGTTCACTGAAGCTTTCTTT. It encodes CASSFSGGRFTEAFF.

The chain recombines TRBV3-1 (or the pseudogene TRBV3-2) with TRBJ2-5; D perhaps matches TRBD1 (6 bases). Germline V CDR1 and CDR2: LGHDT, YNNKEL (reference sequence). The V end lost 4 bases, the J end lost 5 bases, and 20 bases lay between the germline ends. There are 16 residues in the CDR3. The CDR3 region has the DNA TGTGCCAGCAGCCGAAGACAGGCGGACAAGTCGGAGACCCAGTACTTC. As protein: CASSRRQADKSETQYF.

The chain joins TRBV4-3 to TRBJ1-6, with 11 bases matching TRBD1. Germline CDR1 and CDR2: LGHNA and YSLEER. CDR3 length: 15 residues. Trimming took 0 bases from V and 10 from J; bases not matched to a gene: 2. In DNA, the CDR3 is TGCGCCAGCAGCCAAGAAGGGACAGGGGGATCACCCCTCCACTTT. Translation gives CASSQEGTGGSPLHF.

V and J are TRBV19 and TRBJ2-7, with TRBD1 matching over 8 bases. The germline V gene encodes CDR1 LNHDA and CDR2 SQIVND (reference sequence). There are 15 residues in the CDR3. Trimming cost V 5 bases and J 0 bases; bases outside gene matches: 6. The CDR3 here is CASSFRDRSSYEQYF. CDR3 bases: TGTGCCAGTAGTTTTAGGGACAGGAGCTCCTACGAGCAGTACTTC. Full variable domain (rest looked up from reference TRBV19 and TRBJ2-7): DGGITQSPKYLFRKEGQNVTLSCEQNLNHDAMYWYRQDPGQGLRLIYYSQIVNDFQKGDIAEGYSVSREKKESFPLTVTSAQKNPTAFYLCASSFRDRSSYEQYFGPGTRLTVT.

The chain couples TRBV6-5 to TRBJ2-1, with D possibly matching TRBD2 (5 bases). Germline V gene data show CDR1 as MNHEY and CDR2 as SVGAGI. Trimming cost V 0 bases and J 7 bases, with 10 bases left between them. The CDR3 has 14 amino acids. CDR3 loop: CASSYSADSNEQFF. DNA for the CDR3: TGTGCCAGCAGTTACTCTGCGGACTCTAATGAGCAGTTCTTC.

Comment on this clone: Other nucleotide sequences from this sample produce the same CDR3. The chain uses TRBV4-3 and TRBJ1-3; D gene uncertain. The V and J ends lost 0 bases and 3 bases respectively, with 3 bases between them. CDR3 length: 13 amino acids. CDR1 and CDR2 (germline): LGHNA, YSLEER. CDR3 loop: CASSQDSGNTIYF. As DNA, the CDR3 is TGCGCCAGCAGCCAAGATAGTGGAAACACCATATATTTT.

V and J are TRBV28 and TRBJ2-7; D is uncertain. Deletions cut 5 bases from V and 0 bases from J, with 2 bases between. The CDR3 loop spans 11 amino acids. Germline values: CDR1 MDHEN, CDR2 SYDVKM. This CDR3 is CASSRSYEQYF. In nucleotides, the CDR3 is TGTGCCAGCAGTCGCTCCTACGAGCAGTACTTC.

V is TRBV5-8 and J is TRBJ1-5; a possible D gene is TRBD1 (5 bases). V was shortened by 0 bases and J by 4 bases, with 8 bases between the two germline ends. Germline CDR1 SGHTS, CDR2 YDEGEE. The CDR3 contains 14 residues. The CDR3 nucleotides read TGTGCCAGCAGCTTGGTGGCAGGGAATCAGCCCCAGCATTTT. Translating gives CASSLVAGNQPQHF.

The gene calls are TRBV7-2 and TRBJ2-5, with TRBD1 as a possible D gene (7 bases). Deletions cut 6 bases from V and 0 bases from J, with 20 bases between. The CDR3 totals 17 residues. Per the germline V gene, CDR1 is SGHTA and CDR2 is FQGNSA. CDR3 protein: CASSPLRQGLYQETQYF. CDR3 nucleotide sequence: TGTGCCAGCAGTCCATTAAGACAGGGACTGTACCAAGAGACCCAGTACTTC.